A selection of T cell receptor beta chains follows, all from one sample in a study of OX40 agonist ivuxolimab in advanced cancers. Assay: immunoSEQ multiplex PCR; the TCRdb copy retains only in-frame clones and omits some. The sample carries roughly 51,000 clones, more than 70% recorded once. The starting material was CD4+ or CD8+ T cells sorted from blood, obtained in a trial of the OX40 agonist ivuxolimab. The source of these receptors is an adult with an advanced solid tumor such as melanoma, head and neck, liver or kidney cancer. CDR3s include the opening cysteine and the closing phenylalanine or tryptophan. A D gene is named only where the DNA matches it firmly. Clone size is given for some rows only: seen once, a few or many times, or a class if the clone is expanded.

v_gene: TRBV15
j_gene: TRBJ1-5
len: 14
d_gene: TRBD1
abundance: .
CDR3nt: TGTGCCACCCGGGGACAGTATAGCAATCAGCCCCAGCATTTT
CDR3aa: CATRGQYSNQPQHF

v_gene: TRBV7-3
j_gene: TRBJ2-6
len: 16
d_gene: .
abundance: few
CDR3nt: TGTGCCAGCAGTCCCATCCACAGGGCTGGGGCCAACGTCCTGACTTTC
CDR3aa: CASSPIHRAGANVLTF

v_gene: TRBV5-4
j_gene: TRBJ2-7
len: 12
d_gene: TRBD2
abundance: .
CDR3nt: TGTGCCAGCAGCTTGGATGGACTAGCGACGTACTTC
CDR3aa: CASSLDGLATYF

v_gene: TRBV6-5
j_gene: TRBJ2-1
len: 14
d_gene: TRBD2
abundance: .
CDR3nt: TGTGCCAGCAGAGCGAGCGGGGGGGGCAATGAGCAGTTCTTC
CDR3aa: CASRASGGGNEQFF

v_gene: TRBV19
j_gene: TRBJ2-3
len: 14
d_gene: .
abundance: .
CDR3nt: TGTGCCAGTAGTCAACAGCGGGCCCTAGATACGCAGTATTTT
CDR3aa: CASSQQRALDTQYF

v_gene: TRBV6-5
j_gene: TRBJ2-2
len: 15
d_gene: .
abundance: .
CDR3nt: TGTGCCAGCAGTTACCTGGACGTGAACACCGGGGAGCTGTTTTTT
CDR3aa: CASSYLDVNTGELFF

v_gene: TRBV6-1
j_gene: TRBJ2-6
len: 15
d_gene: .
abundance: .
CDR3nt: TGTGCCAGCACCGTCCAGCAATCTGGGGCCAACGTCCTGACTTTC
CDR3aa: CASTVQQSGANVLTF

v_gene: TRBV19
j_gene: TRBJ2-7
len: 13
d_gene: TRBD1
abundance: .
CDR3nt: TGTGCCAGTCGAATACAGGGGTTCGACGAGCAGTACTTC
CDR3aa: CASRIQGFDEQYF

v_gene: TRBV10-3
j_gene: TRBJ2-7
len: 15
d_gene: .
abundance: .
CDR3nt: TGTGCCATCAGTGTCGCGGGCGGCCGCTCCTACGAGCAGTACTTC
CDR3aa: CAISVAGGRSYEQYF

v_gene: TRBV29-1
j_gene: TRBJ1-2
len: 12
d_gene: .
abundance: .
CDR3nt: TGCAGCGTCGCACAGGGAAACGATGGCTACACCTTC
CDR3aa: CSVAQGNDGYTF

v_gene: TRBV28
j_gene: TRBJ2-5
len: 15
d_gene: TRBD2
abundance: .
CDR3nt: TGTGCCAGCAGCGGGCCGGGACTAGCGGAAGGGACCCAGTACTTC
CDR3aa: CASSGPGLAEGTQYF

v_gene: TRBV5-6
j_gene: TRBJ1-6
len: 14
d_gene: .
abundance: .
CDR3nt: TGTGCCAGCAGCTTGTACAGGGAGAATTCACCCCTCCACTTT
CDR3aa: CASSLYRENSPLHF

v_gene: TRBV29-1
j_gene: TRBJ2-5
len: 13
d_gene: .
abundance: .
CDR3nt: TGCAGCGTCTCACCGGGCGGCGGGGAGACCCAGTACTTC
CDR3aa: CSVSPGGGETQYF

v_gene: TRBV5-4
j_gene: TRBJ1-2
len: 9
d_gene: .
abundance: .
CDR3nt: TGTGCCAGGATACATGGCTACACCTTC
CDR3aa: CARIHGYTF

v_gene: TRBV7-9
j_gene: TRBJ2-5
len: 15
d_gene: TRBD2
abundance: .
CDR3nt: TGTGCCAGCACCATACTAGCGGGGCTCGGGGAGACCCAGTACTTC
CDR3aa: CASTILAGLGETQYF

v_gene: TRBV7-9
j_gene: TRBJ1-2
len: 16
d_gene: TRBD1
abundance: .
CDR3nt: TGTGCCAGCAGCTTAGCGGGTGGGACAGCTAACTATGGCTACACCTTC
CDR3aa: CASSLAGGTANYGYTF

v_gene: TRBV6-6
j_gene: TRBJ2-2
len: 15
d_gene: .
abundance: .
CDR3nt: TGTGCCAGCAGTTACCAGGGGTTGGGGACCGGGGAGCTGTTTTTT
CDR3aa: CASSYQGLGTGELFF

v_gene: TRBV5-1
j_gene: TRBJ1-2
len: 14
d_gene: .
abundance: .
CDR3nt: TGCGCCAGCAGCTTGGGGCAAGCGGACTATGGCTACACCTTC
CDR3aa: CASSLGQADYGYTF

v_gene: TRBV30
j_gene: TRBJ2-3
len: 15
d_gene: TRBD2
abundance: .
CDR3nt: TGTGCCTGGAGTGCCTCCCTAGCGGACACAGATACGCAGTATTTT
CDR3aa: CAWSASLADTDTQYF

v_gene: TRBV2
j_gene: TRBJ2-1
len: 13
d_gene: TRBD2
abundance: .
CDR3nt: TGTGCCAGCCGACTAGCGGGATACAATGAGCAGTTCTTC
CDR3aa: CASRLAGYNEQFF

v_gene: TRBV6-1
j_gene: TRBJ2-2
len: 15
d_gene: .
abundance: .
CDR3nt: TGTGCCAGCAGTGAATTATCCGGGAACACCGGGGAGCTGTTTTTT
CDR3aa: CASSELSGNTGELFF

v_gene: TRBV11-3
j_gene: TRBJ2-3
len: 12
d_gene: .
abundance: .
CDR3nt: TGTGCCAGCAGATCGACTACCGGGAGGCAGTATTTT
CDR3aa: CASRSTTGRQYF

v_gene: TRBV2
j_gene: TRBJ2-7
len: 15
d_gene: TRBD1
abundance: .
CDR3nt: TGTGCCAGCAGGGGACCGGGACAGGTTTCCTACGAGCAGTACTTC
CDR3aa: CASRGPGQVSYEQYF

v_gene: TRBV19
j_gene: TRBJ1-5
len: 13
d_gene: .
abundance: .
CDR3nt: TGTGCCAGTAGGCAAGGGGTCAATCAGCCCCAGCATTTT
CDR3aa: CASRQGVNQPQHF

v_gene: TRBV10-3
j_gene: TRBJ1-3
len: 13
d_gene: .
abundance: .
CDR3nt: TGTGCCATCAGTGACTACTCTGGAAACACCATATATTTT
CDR3aa: CAISDYSGNTIYF

v_gene: TRBV2
j_gene: TRBJ2-1
len: 15
d_gene: .
abundance: .
CDR3nt: TGTGCCAGCAGTGAAAACGGGGGCGCATTGAATGAGCAGTTCTTC
CDR3aa: CASSENGGALNEQFF

v_gene: TRBV6-6
j_gene: TRBJ2-6
len: 16
d_gene: .
abundance: .
CDR3nt: TGTGCCAGCAGAACAGGGAAACCCCCGGGGGCCAACGTCCTGACTTTC
CDR3aa: CASRTGKPPGANVLTF

v_gene: TRBV5-1
j_gene: TRBJ2-3
len: 11
d_gene: .
abundance: .
CDR3nt: TGCGCCAGCCGCGATACAGATACGCAGTATTTT
CDR3aa: CASRDTDTQYF

v_gene: TRBV5-6
j_gene: TRBJ1-3
len: 14
d_gene: .
abundance: .
CDR3nt: TGTGCCAGCAGCTTGGACCAGCGTGGAAACACCATATATTTT
CDR3aa: CASSLDQRGNTIYF

v_gene: TRBV9
j_gene: TRBJ2-3
len: 15
d_gene: .
abundance: once
CDR3nt: TGTGCCAGCAGCGTAGGTGGCGGGACTACAGATACGCAGTATTTT
CDR3aa: CASSVGGGTTDTQYF

v_gene: TRBV7-3
j_gene: TRBJ2-2
len: 16
d_gene: TRBD2
abundance: few
CDR3nt: TGTGCCAGCAGCCCCCTTTTAGCGGGAGCTGCCGGGGAGCTGTTTTTT
CDR3aa: CASSPLLAGAAGELFF

v_gene: TRBV5-1
j_gene: TRBJ2-3
len: 14
d_gene: TRBD1
abundance: .
CDR3nt: TGCGCCAGCAGCTTGGTCCAGGGGGCAGATACGCAGTATTTT
CDR3aa: CASSLVQGADTQYF

v_gene: TRBV2
j_gene: TRBJ2-1
len: 16
d_gene: TRBD2
abundance: .
CDR3nt: TGTGCCAGCAGTGCAACTAGCGGGAGGGCCGACAATGAGCAGTTCTTC
CDR3aa: CASSATSGRADNEQFF